The 19 T cell receptor beta chains reported below all come from one sample, sequenced in a study of T cell responses to AZD1222 COVID-19 vaccine (dated by TCRdb to the early 2020s). In light of the paper, this sample's time point label describes: baseline before first vaccination. The library relied on the immunoSEQ multiplex PCR assay. TCRdb carries this immuneACCESS record with in-frame sequences only. Its versions omit some clonotypes, under half of them owing to an unresolved V gene in the studies checked, with the rest unexplained. This sample lists approximately 100,000 clones; less than 90% were detected once. 16% of the sample rests with the top ten. The specimen comprised peripheral blood, sampled on day 0 of AZD1222 vaccination. These receptors were obtained from an adult in good health.

DNA of the CDR3: TGTGCCAGCAGCCAAGAGGGACAGGGGGCCAGCGAAAAACTGTTTTTT. It codes for CASSQEGQGASEKLFF. The V and J genes are TRBV3-1 (or the pseudogene TRBV3-2) and TRBJ1-4, with 12 bases lining up with TRBD1. The junction had 4 bases not matched to a gene; V was cut back by 0 bases and J by 8 bases. Germline V gene data show CDR1 as LGHDT and CDR2 as YNNKEL (reference sequence). CDR3 length: 16 amino acids.

The chain recombines TRBV5-1 with TRBJ1-5, with 8 bases matching TRBD1. CDR3 length: 17 amino acids. The trim removed 4 bases at V and 2 bases at J, leaving 11 bases unmatched. Germline V gene data show CDR1 as SGHRS and CDR2 as YFSETQ. The CDR3 reads CASSPVEQGGGNQPQHF. The CDR3 region has the DNA TGCGCCAGCAGCCCTGTCGAACAGGGGGGTGGCAATCAGCCCCAGCATTTT.

The V call is TRBV6-8, the J call TRBJ2-3; D is perhaps TRBD2 (5 bases). Trimming took 5 bases from V and 5 from J, leaving 20 bases between them. Germline values: CDR1 MNHGY, CDR2 SAAAGT. The CDR3 spans 16 residues. CDR3 sequence reads: CASSMGLPRAEDTQYF. CDR3 DNA: TGTGCCAGCAGTATGGGCCTCCCGAGGGCCGAAGATACGCAGTATTTT.

The chain couples TRBV9 to TRBJ2-2, with a possible D match to TRBD1 (6 bases). V lost 3 bases and J 4 bases, leaving 13 bases between the germline ends. This CDR3 contains 15 residues. Germline CDR1 and CDR2: SGDLS and YYNGEE. For the CDR3, the DNA is TGTGCCAGCAGCGCAAACAGGGTATTCACCGGGGAGCTGTTTTTT. Translated: CASSANRVFTGELFF.

V gene TRBV5-4 combines with J gene TRBJ1-5, with 10 positions matching TRBD1. CDR3 length: 17 residues. Germline loops: CDR1 SGHNT, CDR2 YYREEE (reference sequence). Losses at the gene ends were 1 base for V and 7 bases for J; bases not matched to a gene: 11. This chain's CDR3 is CASSLFPGQGLGQPQHF. As DNA, the CDR3 is TGTGCCAGCAGCTTGTTTCCGGGACAGGGGCTTGGGCAGCCCCAGCATTTT.

This chain joins TRBV5-1 and TRBJ1-2; 9 bases map to TRBD1. Trimming at V came to 2 bases and at J to 12 bases, leaving 5 bases not matched to a gene. The CDR3 totals 12 residues. Germline V lookup: CDR1 SGHRS, CDR2 YFSETQ. DNA of the CDR3: TGCGCCAGCAGCTTTGAGGGACAGGGACACACCTTC. Amino acid sequence: CASSFEGQGHTF.

The chain joins TRBV27 to TRBJ2-7, with TRBD2 matching 10 bases. The CDR3 covers 16 residues. V shed 0 bases and J 2 bases; nucleotides not matched to a gene: 4. CDR1 MNHEY and CDR2 SMNVEV come from the germline V gene (reference sequence). The CDR3 here is CASSLSGLAGAYEQYF. Written as DNA, the CDR3 is TGTGCCAGCAGTTTATCAGGTCTAGCGGGAGCCTACGAGCAGTACTTC.

The V gene is TRBV12-3 or TRBV12-4, the J gene TRBJ2-2; no reliable D call. Trimming shortened V by 5 bases and J by 5 bases, and 6 bases separated the two germline ends. This CDR3 is built from 12 residues. The CDR3: CASSPLTGELFF. CDR3 DNA sequence: TGTGCCAGCAGTCCGCTAACCGGGGAGCTGTTTTTT.

This chain connects TRBV29-1 to TRBJ2-7, with 14 bases lining up with TRBD2. CDR3 length: 15 residues. J was trimmed by 2 bases and V by 3 bases; bases with no gene match: 3. Germline-derived CDR1 and CDR2 are SQVTM and ANQGSEA. Here the CDR3 DNA reads TGCAGCGTTGAGCGACTAGCGGGAGGGCCCTACGAGCAGTACTTC. Translating it yields CSVERLAGGPYEQYF.

V is TRBV6-5 and J is TRBJ2-5; D might be TRBD1 or TRBD2, each matching 5 bases. Germline CDR1 reads MNHEY; CDR2 reads SVGAGI. The CDR3 sequence is 15 residues long. V was pared by 5 bases and J by 9 bases, with 22 bases between. In nucleotides, the CDR3 is TGTGCCAGCAGTCTTCCGGGACGGGCCGGACGGGCCCAGTACTTC. Amino acid sequence: CASSLPGRAGRAQYF.

V is TRBV11-2 and J is TRBJ1-1, with D tentatively TRBD1 (5 bases). Germline CDR1 is SGHAT and CDR2 is FQNNGV. V lost 3 bases, J lost 3 bases, and 8 bases lay in between. This CDR3 comprises 13 residues. The CDR3 sequence: CASSFKGDTEAFF. The DNA of the CDR3 is TGTGCCAGCAGCTTTAAAGGGGACACTGAAGCTTTCTTT.

Regarding this clone: The same CDR3 is also encoded by other DNA sequences in this sample. The chain uses TRBV18 and TRBJ1-5; 8 nucleotides line up with TRBD1. The CDR3 loop spans 15 amino acids. Germline assignment: CDR1 KGHSH and CDR2 LQKENI. V gave up 1 base and J gave up 4 bases; unmatched junction bases: 3. Here the CDR3 DNA reads TGTGCCAGCTCACCACTTACAGGGGGGAATCAGCCCCAGCATTTT. It yields the protein CASSPLTGGNQPQHF.

The chain carries TRBV30 and TRBJ1-1; the D gene is possibly TRBD1 (6 bases). The V gene lost 0 bases and the J gene lost 0 bases, with 8 bases spanning the gap. CDR1 GTSNPN and CDR2 SVGIG come from the germline V gene (reference sequence). The CDR3 is 14 amino acids. The chain's CDR3 is CAWSVDRMNTEAFF. The CDR3 coding sequence is TGTGCCTGGAGTGTGGACAGAATGAACACTGAAGCTTTCTTT.

The chain combines TRBV30 with TRBJ2-7; 15 nucleotides align to TRBD2. The V gene end was trimmed by 3 bases and the J gene end by 7 bases; junction bases not matched to a gene: 4. The CDR3 is made up of 14 amino acids. The germline V gene encodes CDR1 GTSNPN and CDR2 SVGIG (reference sequence). In DNA form, the CDR3 reads TGTGCCTGGAGCGGACTAGCGGGAGGGGTTGAGCAGTACTTC. This translates into CAWSGLAGGVEQYF.

The chain links TRBV16 to TRBJ2-3; the match to TRBD2 covers 10 bases. Germline CDR1 is KGHSY and CDR2 is FQNENV. The J segment lost 5 bases and the V segment lost 4 bases, leaving 9 bases of the junction unmatched. CDR3 size: 16 residues. The CDR3 region is CASSPASGRARDTQYF. The DNA for the CDR3 is TGTGCCAGCAGCCCTGCCAGCGGGAGGGCCAGAGATACGCAGTATTTT.

The chain carries TRBV6-5 and TRBJ1-1, with D uncertain. The CDR3 contains 13 residues. V was cut by 2 bases and J by 10 bases, with 14 bases left in between. Germline values: CDR1 MNHEY, CDR2 SVGAGI. The CDR3 DNA reads as TGTGCCAGCAGTTACAACTTGTGGTCAGTAGCTTTCTTT. Translated: CASSYNLWSVAFF.

The genes are TRBV10-2 and TRBJ2-1; D tentatively fits TRBD1 or TRBD2 (5 bases each). Germline loops: CDR1 WSHSY, CDR2 SAAADI. The CDR3 sequence is 14 residues long. Trimming left V 6 bases short and J 6 bases short, with 15 bases between. The CDR3 DNA reads as TGCGCCAGCAGGGCCAGGGAGAGAGTCAATGAGCAGTTCTTC. It codes for CASRARERVNEQFF.

This chain uses TRBV3-1 (or the pseudogene TRBV3-2) with TRBJ2-7, with a possible D match to TRBD2 (5 bases). The CDR3 runs 13 residues. The V end lost 3 bases, the J end lost 7 bases, and 13 bases lay between the germline ends. CDR1 and CDR2 from the germline V gene are LGHDT and YNNKEL (reference sequence). CDR3 sequence (DNA): TGTGCCAGCAGCCAGCTAGCTCGTTTAGAGCAGTACTTC. It codes for CASSQLARLEQYF.

The J gene is TRBJ2-3, the V gene TRBV19; D gene unclear. The germline CDR1 and CDR2 sequences are LNHDA and SQIVND (reference sequence). Trimming took 6 bases from V and 0 from J, leaving 1 base between them. CDR3 length equals 11 residues. The CDR3 loop reads CASRSTDTQYF. CDR3 nucleotides: TGTGCCAGTAGGAGCACAGATACGCAGTATTTT.